The rows below give T cell receptor beta chains drawn from one sample of a study of blood T cell repertoires in COVID-19. Repertoires were generated with immunoSEQ multiplex PCR, while TCRdb's copy carries only in-frame clones and drops some. This repertoire shows about 210,000 clones, around 86% found once; its top ten account for about 3%. The sample comprised peripheral blood. The receptor set was obtained from a man aged 55 to 70 with acute or convalescent COVID-19. CDR3s include the opening cysteine and the closing phenylalanine or tryptophan. The D gene is left open where the match is weak. Size tells how often a clone was seen (once, few, many) or the class of an expanded clone, and some rows leave it out.

j_call | d_call | v_call | clone_size | cdr3_aa | cdr3_nt
TRBJ1-5 | TRBD1 | TRBV4-1 | NA | CASSQGDRGGNQPQHF | TGCGCCAGCAGCCAAGGTGACAGGGGTGGCAATCAGCCCCAGCATTTT
TRBJ1-6 | TRBD1 | TRBV19 | NA | CASSIPLGRGPPPYNSPLHF | TGTGCCAGTAGTATTCCGCTCGGCAGGGGGCCTCCTCCTTATAATTCACCCCTCCACTTT
TRBJ2-1 | NA | TRBV6-5 | once | CASSYLWGGPDNEQFF | TGTGCCAGCAGTTACTTGTGGGGGGGGCCGGACAATGAGCAGTTCTTC
TRBJ1-4 | NA | TRBV19 | once | CASSIDPRTREKLFF | TGTGCCAGTAGTATAGATCCGCGGACACGAGAAAAACTGTTTTTT
TRBJ1-2 | NA | TRBV6-1 | NA | CASSEGTAYGYTF | TGTGCCAGCAGTGAAGGGACAGCTTATGGCTACACCTTC
TRBJ1-5 | TRBD1 | TRBV18 | NA | CASSPGTGGSGQPQHF | TGTGCCAGCTCACCAGGGACAGGGGGATCTGGTCAGCCCCAGCATTTT
TRBJ2-1 | TRBD2 | TRBV7-2 | NA | CASSQKNRGGHEQFF | TGTGCCAGCAGCCAAAAAAACCGGGGGGGCCATGAGCAGTTCTTC
TRBJ1-2 | TRBD1 | TRBV19 | NA | CASRDRGRLGYTF | TGTGCCAGTAGAGACAGGGGAAGGCTTGGCTACACCTTC
TRBJ2-5 | TRBD2 | TRBV7-9 | NA | CASSSETSGGSRTQYF | TGTGCCAGCAGCTCCGAGACTAGCGGGGGGTCCAGGACCCAGTACTTC
TRBJ2-3 | TRBD2 | TRBV19 | NA | CASSISSGGPTDTQYF | TGTGCCAGTAGTATCTCGAGCGGGGGGCCCACAGATACGCAGTATTTT
TRBJ1-4 | NA | TRBV28 | NA | CASSLWAPQGEKLFF | TGTGCCAGCAGTTTATGGGCTCCCCAGGGGGAAAAACTGTTTTTT
TRBJ2-7 | TRBD2 | TRBV6-5 | NA | CASSYVAGGSYEQYF | TGTGCCAGCAGTTACGTAGCGGGGGGTTCCTACGAGCAGTACTTC
TRBJ1-5 | NA | TRBV4-1 | NA | CASSPEQTGSNQPQHF | TGCGCCAGCAGCCCAGAACAGACAGGTAGCAATCAGCCCCAGCATTTT
TRBJ2-3 | NA | TRBV12-5 | NA | CASGLTRAGVTDTQYF | TGTGCTAGTGGTTTGACTCGGGCCGGGGTCACAGATACGCAGTATTTT
TRBJ1-2 | NA | TRBV5-5 | NA | CASSGQSNYGYTF | TGTGCCAGCAGCGGCCAGTCTAACTATGGCTACACCTTC
TRBJ2-7 | TRBD1 | TRBV6-5 | few | CASSYFPRGPSYEQYF | TGTGCCAGCAGTTATTTCCCCAGGGGGCCTTCCTACGAGCAGTACTTC
TRBJ1-5 | TRBD1 | TRBV2 | few | CASKKGGENQPQHF | TGTGCCAGCAAGAAAGGGGGCGAGAATCAGCCCCAGCATTTT
TRBJ1-4 | NA | TRBV29-1 | NA | CSAGSGRLFF | TGCAGCGCCGGATCCGGGAGGCTGTTTTTT
TRBJ2-3 | NA | TRBV27 | NA | CASSLSGTPHTQYF | TGTGCCAGCAGTTTATCCGGGACTCCCCATACGCAGTATTTT
TRBJ1-5 | NA | TRBV4-1 | NA | CASSQVQADNQPQHF | TGCGCCAGCAGCCAAGTGCAGGCCGACAATCAGCCCCAGCATTTT
TRBJ1-2 | TRBD1 | TRBV7-3 | few | CASSLTGTGSDGYTF | TGTGCCAGCAGCTTAACGGGGACAGGCAGCGATGGCTACACCTTC
TRBJ2-1 | TRBD1 | TRBV18 | NA | CASSPGQGLDNEQFF | TGTGCCAGCTCGCCGGGACAGGGACTCGACAATGAGCAGTTCTTC
TRBJ1-4 | NA | TRBV19 | NA | CASSIQPATNEKLFF | TGTGCCAGTAGTATCCAACCGGCAACTAATGAAAAACTGTTTTTT
TRBJ1-1 | NA | TRBV6-2/TRBV6-3 | NA | CASSLPLGANTEAFF | TGTGCCAGCAGTCTCCCGCTTGGGGCGAACACTGAAGCTTTCTTT
TRBJ2-2 | TRBD2 | TRBV29-1 | NA | CSVEDRTSGGHTGELFF | TGCAGCGTTGAAGATCGGACTAGCGGGGGGCATACCGGGGAGCTGTTTTTT
TRBJ1-2 | TRBD1 | TRBV5-6 | NA | CASSLALRQGAGGYTF | TGTGCCAGCAGCTTGGCCCTACGTCAGGGGGCCGGTGGCTACACCTTC
TRBJ1-1 | TRBD1 | TRBV16 | few | CASSPLTGGREKAFF | TGTGCCAGCAGCCCACTGACAGGGGGCCGGGAAAAAGCTTTCTTT
TRBJ2-3 | TRBD1 | TRBV11-2 | NA | CASSPRQGRTDTQYF | TGTGCCAGCAGCCCCAGACAGGGGAGGACAGATACGCAGTATTTT
TRBJ2-1 | NA | TRBV6-5 | NA | CASSLTSVLNEQFF | TGTGCCAGCAGTCTTACCTCGGTCCTTAATGAGCAGTTCTTC
TRBJ2-5 | NA | TRBV27 | NA | CASSLVGGGLQETQYF | TGTGCCAGCAGTTTAGTGGGAGGGGGGCTGCAAGAGACCCAGTACTTC
TRBJ1-1 | NA | TRBV5-1 | NA | CASTEQTGNTEAFF | TGCGCCAGCACCGAACAGACAGGGAACACTGAAGCTTTCTTT
TRBJ2-1 | NA | TRBV29-1 | NA | CSVEAGYNEQFF | TGCAGCGTTGAAGCGGGGTACAATGAGCAGTTCTTC
TRBJ1-5 | TRBD1 | TRBV6-2/TRBV6-3 | NA | CASSSWDRGRGGNQPQHF | TGTGCCAGCAGTTCCTGGGACAGGGGGCGCGGGGGCAATCAGCCCCAGCATTTT
TRBJ2-1 | NA | TRBV4-2 | NA | CASSQDRGSYNEQFF | TGTGCCAGCAGCCAAGACAGAGGCTCCTACAATGAGCAGTTCTTC
TRBJ2-7 | TRBD2 | TRBV5-1 | once | CASSLGTSGALGVYEQYF | TGCGCCAGCAGCTTGGGGACTAGCGGGGCCCTCGGGGTCTACGAGCAGTACTTC
TRBJ1-2 | NA | TRBV3-1/TRBV3-2 | NA | CASSQELGRRYGYTF | TGTGCCAGCAGCCAAGAGCTAGGGCGGAGGTATGGCTACACCTTC
TRBJ2-2 | NA | TRBV5-4 | NA | CASSSIGVGTGELFF | TGTGCCAGCAGCTCCATCGGGGTGGGCACCGGGGAGCTGTTTTTT
TRBJ1-4 | NA | TRBV9 | NA | CASSYDSRGEKLFF | TGTGCCAGCAGCTACGACAGTCGTGGTGAAAAACTGTTTTTT
TRBJ1-3 | NA | TRBV29-1 | NA | CSVAGSSGNTIYF | TGCAGCGTTGCCGGGAGCTCTGGAAACACCATATATTTT
TRBJ2-3 | NA | TRBV13 | NA | CASRYGGSTDTQYF | TGTGCCAGCAGATACGGAGGGAGCACAGATACGCAGTATTTT
TRBJ2-2 | NA | TRBV6-5 | NA | CASRRDPPSTGELFF | TGTGCCAGCAGGCGGGACCCTCCGAGTACCGGGGAGCTGTTTTTT
TRBJ2-7 | TRBD1 | TRBV28 | NA | CASSSGQPLRGQYF | TGTGCCAGCAGTTCGGGACAGCCACTACGAGGGCAGTACTTC
TRBJ2-5 | NA | TRBV7-3 | NA | CASSLAGPGETQYF | TGTGCCAGCAGCTTGGCGGGGCCGGGGGAGACCCAGTACTTC
TRBJ1-3 | NA | TRBV10-1 | once | CASIQQPSGNTIYF | TGCGCCAGCATACAACAGCCCTCTGGAAACACCATATATTTT
TRBJ1-1 | NA | TRBV7-2 | NA | CASSLLRGDTEAFF | TGTGCCAGCAGCTTACTCCGGGGGGACACTGAAGCTTTCTTT
TRBJ2-7 | TRBD1 | TRBV11-3 | NA | CASSASAGQGYEQYF | TGTGCCAGCAGCGCGTCGGCGGGACAGGGCTACGAGCAGTACTTC
TRBJ2-5 | TRBD2 | TRBV11-1 | NA | CASSLKAGPQETQYF | TGTGCCAGCAGCTTAAAAGCGGGGCCCCAAGAGACCCAGTACTTC
TRBJ2-7 | TRBD1 | TRBV18 | NA | CASSPGQGAIEQYF | TGTGCCAGCTCACCAGGACAGGGGGCGATCGAGCAGTACTTC
TRBJ1-1 | TRBD1 | TRBV5-4 | NA | CASSAGQSIGAFF | TGTGCCAGCAGCGCGGGACAGTCTATTGGAGCTTTCTTT
TRBJ1-1 | TRBD1 | TRBV29-1 | NA | CSAKESGTGFEAFF | TGCAGCGCCAAAGAATCCGGGACAGGGTTTGAAGCTTTCTTT
TRBJ2-6 | NA | TRBV9 | NA | CASSVEGWANVLTF | TGTGCCAGCAGCGTAGAGGGGTGGGCCAACGTCCTGACTTTC
TRBJ1-5 | NA | TRBV6-5 | NA | CASTLGRLSNQPQHF | TGTGCCAGCACCCTGGGGAGGTTGAGCAATCAGCCCCAGCATTTT
TRBJ1-4 | NA | TRBV5-8 | NA | CASSPTGIATNEKLFF | TGTGCCAGCAGCCCGACAGGCATCGCAACTAATGAAAAACTGTTTTTT